A single sample is the source of the 23 T cell receptor beta chains below, sequenced in a study of memory CD8 T cells in hepatitis C reinfection. Time point noted: peak reinfection, 3 to 8 weeks after reinfection detection. Sorted cells were sequenced directly ex vivo without any in vitro expansion. Produced via immunoSEQ multiplex PCR; TCRdb's table is partial and in-frame only. The sample shows around 47,000 clones, approximately 88% of them seen only once. The sequenced sample consisted of naive CD8+ T cells sorted from blood. The receptors shown here come from a man younger than 35 with hepatitis C virus infection.

This clone appeared once. The genes are TRBV7-2 and TRBJ2-2; 9 positions agree with TRBD2. The CDR3 length is 17 residues. After removal of 1 base from V and 0 bases from J, the junction contained 3 bases not matched to a gene. Germline assignment: CDR1 SGHTA and CDR2 FQGNSA. The CDR3 protein is CASSLDGGGANTGELFF. In nucleotides, the CDR3 is TGTGCCAGCAGCTTAGATGGCGGGGGGGCGAACACCGGGGAGCTGTTTTTT.

The chain combines TRBV5-4 with TRBJ2-1; TRBD2 matches 15 bases. Germline CDR1 is SGHNT and CDR2 is YYREEE (reference sequence). The V gene end was trimmed by 4 bases and the J gene end by 8 bases; junction bases not matched to a gene: 7. The CDR3 totals 16 residues. CDR3 sequence reads: CASSKWTSGGADEQFF. CDR3 in DNA: TGTGCCAGCAGCAAGTGGACTAGCGGGGGGGCGGATGAGCAGTTCTTC.

V usage is TRBV6-1 and J usage is TRBJ2-3, with 11 bases lining up with TRBD2. The CDR3 consists of 14 residues. Germline V lookup: CDR1 MNHNS, CDR2 SASEGT. The V and J ends lost 10 bases and 2 bases, in that order; junction bases with no gene match: 5. CDR3 nucleotide sequence: TGTGCCATTAGACTAGCGGGATTCACAGATACGCAGTATTTT. Its protein product is CAIRLAGFTDTQYF.

This clone occurred a few times. The chain links TRBV6-6 to TRBJ1-1; 7 bases fit TRBD1. CDR3 length: 14 residues. Per the germline V gene, CDR1 is MNHNY and CDR2 is SVGAGI (reference sequence). The V and J ends lost 5 bases and 1 base, in that order; junction bases with no gene match: 4. The CDR3 is CASSLRGENTEAFF. Here the CDR3 DNA reads TGTGCCAGCAGTCTCAGGGGGGAGAACACTGAAGCTTTCTTT.

The V call is TRBV19, the J call TRBJ2-1; TRBD2 matches at 12 bases. The CDR3 runs 15 residues. Germline V gene sequence: CDR1 LNHDA, CDR2 SQIVND (reference sequence). V gave up 4 bases and J gave up 4 bases; unmatched junction bases: 2. The chain's CDR3 is CASSRTSGEYNEQFF. Here the CDR3 DNA reads TGTGCCAGTAGTAGGACTAGCGGGGAGTACAATGAGCAGTTCTTC.

Note on this clone: Sequence at one end of the junction differs from germline and may be a read error. The sample carries other DNA sequences with the same CDR3. J is TRBJ2-5 and V is TRBV7-9; 7 positions match TRBD2. The CDR3 consists of 14 residues. Germline V gene lookup returns CDR1 SEHNR and CDR2 FQNEAQ (reference sequence). CDR3 bases: TGTGCCAGCAGCGGAGAGGCGGGGCGGGAGACCCAATACTTC. Translating it yields CASSGEAGRETQYF.

Only a few counts were recorded for this clone. The genes are TRBV2 and TRBJ1-4; TRBD1 matches 8 bases. Trimming removed 3 bases from V and 10 bases from J; junction bases left unmatched: 7. The CDR3 sequence is 14 residues long. CDR1 SNHLY and CDR2 FYNNEI come from the germline V gene. CDR3 DNA: TGTGCCAGCAGTGACGGGCAGGGGGCGGGAAAACTGTTTTTT. Protein sequence: CASSDGQGAGKLFF.

V is TRBV7-9 and J is TRBJ2-7; the match to TRBD1 covers 7 bases. V lost 5 bases and J lost 2; bases outside the gene matches: 9. The CDR3 loop spans 15 amino acids. Germline CDR1 SEHNR, CDR2 FQNEAQ (reference sequence). The CDR3, as DNA: TGTGCCAGCAGCCCCCCGGGACAGAGCCCCTACGAGCAGTACTTC. As protein: CASSPPGQSPYEQYF.

V gene TRBV19 combines with J gene TRBJ1-2, with 9 bases aligning to TRBD1. J gave up 4 bases and V 8 bases, and 8 bases lay outside the gene matches. There are 14 residues in the CDR3. The V gene's germline CDR1 is LNHDA and CDR2 SQIVND (reference sequence). CDR3 coding DNA: TGTGCCAGTGCCCCCGGGACAGGGAGCTATGGCTACACCTTC. Residues: CASAPGTGSYGYTF.

CDR3 bases: TGTGCCAGCAGCCCAGGGGGACAGGGGTTCCAGCCCCAGCATTTT. Translation gives CASSPGGQGFQPQHF. This chain links TRBV7-8 with TRBJ1-5, with 10 nucleotides matching TRBD1. The length of the CDR3 is 15 residues. Trimming cost V 5 bases and J 7 bases; bases outside gene matches: 8. In germline, CDR1 is SGHVS, CDR2 FQNEAQ.

This chain connects TRBV19 to TRBJ1-1; TRBD1 aligns across 8 bases. V shed 6 bases, J shed 2 bases, and the junction held 5 bases outside the gene matches. Per the germline V gene, CDR1 is LNHDA and CDR2 is SQIVND (reference sequence). CDR3 length equals 14 residues. CDR3 loop: CASSAGGRNTEAFF. In nucleotides, the CDR3 is TGTGCCAGTAGCGCAGGGGGCCGTAACACTGAAGCTTTCTTT.

The chain uses TRBV4-1 and TRBJ2-3, with 9 bases fitting TRBD2. CDR3 length: 14 residues. V was pared by 2 bases and J by 7 bases, with 4 bases of the junction left unmatched. The germline gives CDR1 MGHRA, CDR2 YSYEKL. CDR3 protein: CASSQSSGVNTQYF. DNA for the CDR3: TGCGCCAGCAGCCAATCTAGCGGGGTGAATACGCAGTATTTT.

V usage is TRBV19 and J usage is TRBJ2-3; 8 bases line up with TRBD2. The CDR3 has 16 amino acids. V trimming: 3 bases; J trimming: 0 bases; junction bases outside the gene matches: 5. The V gene's germline CDR1 is LNHDA and CDR2 SQIVND (reference sequence). The CDR3 loop is CASSMLGLASTDTQYF. CDR3 nucleotide sequence: TGTGCCAGTAGTATGCTTGGACTAGCTAGCACAGATACGCAGTATTTT.

V gene TRBV6-6 combines with J gene TRBJ2-5; TRBD2 might be the D (5 bases). The CDR3 is 16 amino acids. CDR1 and CDR2 (germline): MNHNY, SVGAGI (reference sequence). V was pared by 1 base and J by 1 base, with 13 bases between. The CDR3 bases are TGTGCCAGCAGTTACTTGGGTGCCAGCGGCCAAGAGACCCAGTACTTC. Translating gives CASSYLGASGQETQYF.

This chain uses TRBV19 with TRBJ2-1; D possibly corresponds to TRBD2 (6 bases). Germline V gene sequence: CDR1 LNHDA, CDR2 SQIVND (reference sequence). The V and J ends lost 6 bases and 7 bases respectively, with 22 bases between them. This CDR3 comprises 16 residues. CDR3 bases: TGTGCCAGTAGACAGGCCCAGGAGGGCCCTCGGAATGAGCAGTTCTTC. Translating gives CASRQAQEGPRNEQFF.

The rearrangement links TRBV11-2 to TRBJ1-5; TRBD1 agrees at 7 bases. The CDR3 consists of 15 residues. The V gene end was trimmed by 5 bases and the J gene end by 4 bases; junction bases not matched to a gene: 8. Germline V lookup: CDR1 SGHAT, CDR2 FQNNGV. The CDR3 region has the DNA TGTGCCAGCAGCCTTGGGACAGTCAATAATCAGCCCCAGCATTTT. Protein sequence: CASSLGTVNNQPQHF. The complete variable domain, with remaining parts taken from reference TRBV11-2 and TRBJ1-5, reads EAGVAQSPRYKIIEKRQSVAFWCNPISGHATLYWYQQILGQGPKLLIQFQNNGVVDDSQLPKDRFSAERLKGVDSTLKIQPAKLEDSAVYLCASSLGTVNNQPQHFGDGTRLSIL.

This chain links TRBV6-5 with TRBJ2-2, with a possible D match to TRBD2 (5 bases). V was pared by 4 bases and J by 5 bases, with 17 bases between. The length of the CDR3 is 16 residues. Per germline, CDR1 MNHEY and CDR2 SVGAGI. Here the CDR3 DNA reads TGTGCCAGCAGTTCCGGACCAGAAACGGGGACCGGGGAGCTGTTTTTT. Protein: CASSSGPETGTGELFF.

The V gene is TRBV9, the J gene TRBJ2-3; tentative D call: TRBD2 (6 bases). The length of the CDR3 is 13 residues. Looked up from germline, CDR1 is SGDLS and CDR2 is YYNGEE. V lost 3 bases and J lost 5, with 10 bases in between. CDR3 nucleotides: TGTGCCAGCAGCGGAGTGGGGGGAGATACGCAGTATTTT. It encodes CASSGVGGDTQYF.

The V gene is TRBV29-1, the J gene TRBJ2-7, with D maybe TRBD1 (6 bases). Between the trimmed V and J ends, which lost 4 bases and 0 bases, there was a span of 13 bases. CDR1 and CDR2 (germline): SQVTM, ANQGSEA. There are 14 residues in the CDR3. In nucleotides, the CDR3 is TGCAGCGTTGGAGGGGACACCTCCTCCTACGAGCAGTACTTC. It yields the protein CSVGGDTSSYEQYF.

The genes are TRBV30 and TRBJ1-1; TRBD1 might be the D (5 bases). Trimming pared 3 bases from V and 5 bases from J, leaving 16 bases between. CDR3 length equals 14 residues. Germline V gene sequence: CDR1 GTSNPN, CDR2 SVGIG (reference sequence). The CDR3 sequence is CAWSGGGLGTEAFF. CDR3 sequence (DNA): TGTGCCTGGAGCGGGGGGGGTCTCGGAACTGAAGCTTTCTTT. Variable domain in full (rest from reference TRBV30 and TRBJ1-1): SQTIHQWPATLVQPVGSPLSLECTVEGTSNPNLYWYRQAAGRGLQLLFYSVGIGQISSEVPQNLSASRPQDRQFILSSKKLLLSDSGFYLCAWSGGGLGTEAFFGQGTRLTVV.

The chain joins TRBV6-1 to TRBJ1-6; 9 bases fit TRBD1. Per germline, CDR1 MNHNS and CDR2 SASEGT. The CDR3 loop spans 16 amino acids. V was clipped by 1 base and J by 3 bases; unmatched bases: 1. CDR3 in DNA: TGTGCCAGCAGTGAAGAGACAGGGGGCTATAATTCACCCCTCCACTTT. Protein product: CASSEETGGYNSPLHF.

The count of this clone is one. The chain recombines TRBV11-2 with TRBJ2-1; TRBD1 might be the D (6 bases). The CDR3 runs 14 residues. V gave up 0 bases and J gave up 3 bases, with 6 bases separating them. Germline values: CDR1 SGHAT, CDR2 FQNNGV. This CDR3 reads CASSLEDSYNEQFF. The CDR3 DNA sequence: TGTGCCAGCAGCTTAGAGGACAGCTACAATGAGCAGTTCTTC.

A few counts support this clone. This chain connects TRBV13 to TRBJ1-4; the D is unclear. This CDR3 has 14 residues. V dropped 5 bases and J dropped 4 bases, with 11 bases sitting between them. Germline CDR1 reads PRHDT; CDR2 reads FYEKMQ (reference sequence). The CDR3 is CASSLQNNNEKLFF. The CDR3, as DNA: TGTGCCAGCAGCCTCCAGAACAATAATGAAAAACTGTTTTTT.